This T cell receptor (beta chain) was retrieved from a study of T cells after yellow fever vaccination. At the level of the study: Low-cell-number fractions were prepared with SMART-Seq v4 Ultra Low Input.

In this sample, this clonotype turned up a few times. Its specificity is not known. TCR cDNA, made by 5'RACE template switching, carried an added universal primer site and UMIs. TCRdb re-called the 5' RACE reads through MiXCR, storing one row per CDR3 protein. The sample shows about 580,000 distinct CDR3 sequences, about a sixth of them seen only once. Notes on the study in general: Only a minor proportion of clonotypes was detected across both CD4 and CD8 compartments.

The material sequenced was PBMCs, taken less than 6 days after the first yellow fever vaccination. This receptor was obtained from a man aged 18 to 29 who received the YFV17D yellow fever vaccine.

The CDR3 loop reads CASSPSWKLGGYEQYF. The CDR3 nucleotides read TGTGCCAGCAGCCCCTCGTGGAAACTAGGCGGCTACGAGCAGTACTTC. This chain connects TRBV6-5 to TRBJ2-7, with D possibly matching TRBD2 (5 bases). V lost 6 bases to trimming and J lost 3 bases, with 21 bases between them. Germline V gene data show CDR1 as MNHEY and CDR2 as SVGAGI. The CDR3 spans 16 residues.